Below, one TCR beta chain is given with its context. The data belong to a study of response to subunit inactivated influenza vaccine. TCRdb used MiXCR to reprocess the RT-PCR reads, holding one entry per CDR3 protein. There are 500,000 to 550,000 distinct CDR3 sequences in the sample; under 30% occur only once, and approximately 2.9% lies in the top ten. J gave up 5 bases and V 2 bases, and 23 bases lay outside the gene matches. Germline lookup yields CDR1 DFQATT and CDR2 SNEGSKA (reference sequence). This CDR3 spans 19 amino acids. These records were also assigned to another study, of T cells expressing NK-cell markers. That source notes: The TCR beta cDNA came from 5'RACE template switching with UMIs. Several experiments employed an anti-gamma-delta TCR antibody to confine sorting to alpha-beta TCR T cells.

The chain carries TRBV20-1 and TRBJ2-5; 7 bases fit TRBD2. The sequence was collected from a man aged 50 or older who received an inactivated influenza vaccine. Here the sequenced sample was CD4+ T cells sorted from PBMCs, taken 12 days after vaccination. The CDR3 DNA reads TGCAGTGCTAGACCCGGGGGGAGAGAGAAACCCTCCCACCGGGAGACCCAGTACTTC. Translated, it gives CSARPGGREKPSHRETQYF.